Below are 26 T cell receptor beta chains sequenced from a single sample in a study of regulatory T cells in long-lasting Graves disease. This sample's time point: newly diagnosed GD, antithyroid drugs for less than 3 months. Isolated PBMC RNA provided the starting material for the TCR library. For TCR beta, libraries came from iRepertoire HTBI primers and Arm-PCR of CDR3 regions. In TCRdb, the multiplex PCR reads were re-called with MiXCR into one record per CDR3 protein. The sample shows approximately 540,000 distinct CDR3 sequences, 12% of them seen only once. These data are also associated with another study on T cells in Graves' hyperthyroidism and ophthalmopathy.

The sequences come from peripheral blood mononuclear cells (PBMCs), collected at new diagnosis, from a patient treated with antithyroid drugs. The source is a young woman with Graves disease.

The gene calls are TRBV9 and TRBJ2-7, with 10 bases aligning to TRBD2. The V gene end was trimmed by 2 bases and the J gene end by 3 bases; junction bases not matched to a gene: 5. CDR1 and CDR2 from the germline V gene are SGDLS and YYNGEE. The CDR3 length is 15 residues. CDR3 in amino acids: CASSVSSGSFYEQYF. The CDR3 DNA follows: TGTGCCAGCAGCGTGTCTAGCGGGAGCTTCTACGAGCAGTACTTC. Complete variable domain (other parts from reference TRBV9 and TRBJ2-7): DSGVTQTPKHLITATGQRVTLRCSPRSGDLSVYWYQQSLDQGLQFLIQYYNGEERAKGNILERFSAQQFPDLHSELNLSSLELGDSALYFCASSVSSGSFYEQYFGPGTRLTVT.

This clonotype has at least ten counts. The chain is built from TRBV18 and TRBJ2-2; no clear D. The CDR3 is 16 amino acids. CDR1 and CDR2 from the germline V gene are KGHSH and LQKENI. Trimming removed 6 bases at V and 0 bases at J, with 14 bases between. For the CDR3, the DNA is TGTGCCAGCTCGGTAGCTGGCGCACCGAACACCGGGGAGCTGTTTTTT. Translation: CASSVAGAPNTGELFF.

This clonotype was found many times. The chain joins TRBV2 to TRBJ1-5; D gene uncertain. The V gene lost 5 bases and the J gene lost 6 bases, with 8 bases spanning the gap. The V gene's germline CDR1 is SNHLY and CDR2 FYNNEI. CDR3 length: 12 residues. In DNA, the CDR3 is TGTGCCAGCAGTACCGAACGTCAGCCCCAGCATTTT. Amino acids: CASSTERQPQHF.

This clonotype was seen only a few times. This chain links TRBV11-2 with TRBJ2-5; possible D gene TRBD2, 5 bases. V was shortened by 5 bases and J by 4 bases, with 17 bases between the two germline ends. The CDR3 runs 15 residues. Germline loops: CDR1 SGHAT, CDR2 FQNNGV. CDR3 sequence reads: CASSPVRGPGETQYF. CDR3 nucleotide sequence: TGTGCCAGCAGCCCCGTTAGAGGGCCAGGAGAGACCCAGTACTTC.

This clonotype appeared many times. The chain combines TRBV11-3 with TRBJ2-4; 10 positions agree with TRBD1. The CDR3 runs to 13 residues. With V trimmed by 1 base and J by 11 bases, 2 bases remained unmatched. Germline lookup yields CDR1 SGHNT and CDR2 YENEEA. The CDR3 DNA sequence: TGTGCCAGCAGCTTAGGGGACAGGGGTTTTCAGTACTTC. Its protein product is CASSLGDRGFQYF.

This clonotype has a count of ten or more. The rearrangement joins TRBV15 to TRBJ2-3; no reliable D call. Germline loops: CDR1 LNHNV, CDR2 YYDKDF (reference sequence). The CDR3 runs to 15 residues. V was trimmed by 0 bases and J by 10 bases, leaving 17 bases between them. DNA of the CDR3: TGTGCCACCAGCAGAGAACCCGTCCAGAGCCTGGCGCAGTATTTT. It yields the protein CATSREPVQSLAQYF.

This clonotype was found a few times. The chain is built from TRBV3-1 and TRBJ1-1; D possibly corresponds to TRBD1 (5 bases). CDR1 and CDR2 from the germline V gene are LGHDT and YNNKEL (reference sequence). The CDR3 has 14 amino acids. V dropped 4 bases and J dropped 9 bases, with 18 bases sitting between them. The CDR3 bases are TGTGCCAGCAGCCGCCCCGGGGACGGAATTAAAGCTTTCTTT. It encodes CASSRPGDGIKAFF.

This clonotype was counted once. The chain is built from TRBV6-5 and TRBJ1-4, with D perhaps TRBD1 (6 bases). The CDR3 covers 16 residues. Germline-derived CDR1 and CDR2 are MNHEY and SVGAGI. V lost 2 bases and J 3 bases, leaving 13 bases between the germline ends. CDR3 region: CASSYQGIRPNEKLFF. The DNA of the CDR3 is TGTGCCAGCAGTTACCAGGGGATTAGACCTAATGAAAAACTGTTTTTT.

This clonotype was seen ten or more times. This chain uses TRBV7-2 with TRBJ2-7; either TRBD1 or TRBD2 may fit D (5 bases each). Germline CDR1 and CDR2: SGHTA and FQGNSA. Trimming cost V 5 bases and J 5 bases, with 19 bases left between them. The CDR3 sequence is 15 residues long. The CDR3 sequence: CASSNDGTGGNEQYF. As DNA, the CDR3 is TGTGCCAGCAGCAATGATGGAACAGGAGGCAACGAGCAGTACTTC.

CDR3 sequence (DNA): TGTGCCATCAGTGGTAGCGGGAGGGCCGCCACCGGGGAGCTGTTTTTT. This gives the protein CAISGSGRAATGELFF. The rearrangement links TRBV10-3 to TRBJ2-2; 11 positions agree with TRBD2. The CDR3 loop spans 16 amino acids. Trimming removed 4 bases from V and 4 bases from J; junction bases left unmatched: 5. Germline CDR1 reads ENHRY; CDR2 reads SYGVKD.

This clonotype was seen many times. The chain couples TRBV28 to TRBJ1-1; D remains ambiguous. Trimming stripped 7 bases from V and 1 base from J, with 7 bases between. Germline CDR1 and CDR2: MDHEN and SYDVKM. CDR3 length: 12 amino acids. CDR3 bases: TGTGCCAGCAAGGAGAGGAACACTGAAGCTTTCTTT. Translating gives CASKERNTEAFF.

The chain links TRBV20-1 to TRBJ2-2; unclear D gene. Per the germline V gene, CDR1 is DFQATT and CDR2 is SNEGSKA (reference sequence). The CDR3 spans 15 residues. The V end was cut by 0 bases, the J end by 3 bases, with 11 bases between. The CDR3 reads CSARESRRDTGELFF. The CDR3, as DNA: TGCAGTGCTAGAGAATCCAGAAGGGACACCGGGGAGCTGTTTTTT.

This clonotype showed up just a few times. This chain connects TRBV4-1 to TRBJ2-2; possible D gene TRBD2, 6 bases. The CDR3 length is 16 residues. V lost 1 base, J lost 1 base, and 10 bases lay in between. Germline loops: CDR1 MGHRA, CDR2 YSYEKL. CDR3 region: CASSQGHSGNTGELFF. The CDR3 DNA sequence: TGCGCCAGCAGCCAAGGGCATAGCGGGAACACCGGGGAGCTGTTTTTT.

The chain joins TRBV5-4 to TRBJ1-2, with D unclear. Germline V gene sequence: CDR1 SGHNT, CDR2 YYREEE (reference sequence). This CDR3 region has 12 residues. V lost 2 bases to trimming and J lost 6 bases, with 8 bases between them. The CDR3 region has the DNA TGTGCCAGCAGCTTTGTACGAGATGGCTACACCTTC. This translates into CASSFVRDGYTF.

The chain combines TRBV7-6 with TRBJ2-2; D uncertain. Germline V lookup: CDR1 SGHVS, CDR2 FNYEAQ. The CDR3 has 16 amino acids. V was pared by 2 bases and J by 0 bases, with 10 bases between. DNA of the CDR3: TGTGCCAGCAGCTTATTCGGAGCCCCGAACACCGGGGAGCTGTTTTTT. Translation gives CASSLFGAPNTGELFF.

This clonotype was seen at least ten times. At one end the junction does not follow the germline gene, possibly because of a read error. V gene TRBV28 combines with J gene TRBJ2-1; D not resolved. This CDR3 spans 14 amino acids. Germline V gene sequence: CDR1 MDHEN, CDR2 SYDVKM. CDR3 sequence (DNA): TGTGCCAGCCAGTCCGGTGGGTCCTACAATAAGCAGTTCTTC. Protein: CASQSGGSYNKQFF.

V and J are TRBV29-1 and TRBJ1-2, with a possible D match to TRBD1 (5 bases). Trimming stripped 1 base from V and 4 bases from J, with 13 bases between. The CDR3 runs 14 residues. The germline CDR1 and CDR2 sequences are SQVTM and ANQGSEA. The CDR3 is CSVEAQAFFYGYTF. Here the CDR3 DNA reads TGCAGCGTTGAAGCACAGGCCTTCTTCTATGGCTACACCTTC.

This clonotype was recorded at least ten times. The rearrangement joins TRBV19 to TRBJ2-1; D not resolved. Trimming removed 1 base from V and 0 bases from J, with 10 bases in between. The CDR3 is 16 amino acids. Germline values: CDR1 LNHDA, CDR2 SQIVND (reference sequence). The CDR3 spells CASSIGPGSSYNEQFF. CDR3 sequence (DNA): TGTGCCAGTAGTATAGGGCCGGGTAGCTCCTACAATGAGCAGTTCTTC. The full variable domain, with the rest looked up from reference TRBV19 and TRBJ2-1, is DGGITQSPKYLFRKEGQNVTLSCEQNLNHDAMYWYRQDPGQGLRLIYYSQIVNDFQKGDIAEGYSVSREKKESFPLTVTSAQKNPTAFYLCASSIGPGSSYNEQFFGPGTRLTVL.

The table lists this clonotype with many counts. This rearrangement joins TRBV28 to TRBJ2-1; 11 bases map to TRBD2. CDR3 length equals 16 residues. V lost 5 bases to trimming and J lost 8 bases; unmatched junction nucleotides: 11. The germline V gene encodes CDR1 MDHEN and CDR2 SYDVKM. CDR3 sequence (DNA): TGTGCCAGCAGTCTGACCACTAGCGGGAGACGTGATGAGCAGTTCTTC. Translation: CASSLTTSGRRDEQFF.

This clonotype was seen repeatedly, ten times or more. The chain is built from TRBV6-9 and TRBJ2-5, with 9 nucleotides matching TRBD2. The germline V gene encodes CDR1 MNHGY and CDR2 SVAAGI. V gave up 3 bases and J gave up 2 bases; unmatched junction bases: 7. The CDR3 covers 16 residues. CDR3 region: CASSYPRTSEQETQYF. The CDR3 DNA follows: TGTGCCAGCAGTTACCCTCGGACTAGCGAGCAAGAGACCCAGTACTTC.

This clonotype came up many times. The CDR3 DNA follows: TGTGCCACTTTATACAGGGGATGGGACTATGGCTACACCTTC. Amino acids: CATLYRGWDYGYTF. The gene calls are TRBV28 and TRBJ1-2, with TRBD1 identical over 7 bases. The CDR3 spans 14 residues. Germline CDR1 and CDR2: MDHEN and SYDVKM. V shed 10 bases and J 3 bases; nucleotides not matched to a gene: 11.

The rearrangement links TRBV27 to TRBJ2-7; D is perhaps TRBD2 (6 bases). Germline V gene sequence: CDR1 MNHEY, CDR2 SMNVEV (reference sequence). This CDR3 contains 16 residues. Deletions cut 0 bases from V and 3 bases from J, with 15 bases between. In nucleotides, the CDR3 is TGTGCCAGCAGTTTATCCGGGGCTAGCGTCTTCTACGAGCAGTACTTC. It is translated as CASSLSGASVFYEQYF.

This clonotype was found many times. V and J are TRBV6-1 and TRBJ1-5, with D unclear. The CDR3 contains 14 residues. Germline V gene data show CDR1 as MNHNS and CDR2 as SASEGT. Trimming took off 7 bases at V and 4 bases at J, with 14 bases between the two ends. CDR3: CASTQALGNQPQHF. The CDR3, as DNA: TGTGCCAGCACCCAGGCCCTGGGGAATCAGCCCCAGCATTTT.

The chain uses TRBV7-9 and TRBJ2-5; a possible D gene is TRBD1 (5 bases). With the DNA end fitting TRBJ2-1 better, the J assignment may be wrong. Germline loops: CDR1 SEHNR, CDR2 FQNEAQ (reference sequence). The CDR3 loop spans 14 amino acids. The DNA for the CDR3 is TGTGCCAGCAGCTCTAAAAGTAAGGGGAATGAGCAGTTCTTC. It is translated as CASSSKSKGNEQFF.

The chain carries TRBV7-9 and TRBJ1-2; D perhaps matches TRBD1 (6 bases). This CDR3 has 17 amino acids. Germline values: CDR1 SEHNR, CDR2 FQNEAQ (reference sequence). V was shortened by 4 bases and J by 0 bases, with 18 bases between the two germline ends. As DNA, the CDR3 is TGTGCCAGCAGCTCTATAGTGACGGGGGCCTCTAACTATGGCTACACCTTC. Its translation: CASSSIVTGASNYGYTF.

At least ten counts were recorded for this clonotype. V gene TRBV9 combines with J gene TRBJ2-7; D remains ambiguous. The germline V gene encodes CDR1 SGDLS and CDR2 YYNGEE. The CDR3 extends over 16 amino acids. Trimming shortened V by 1 base and J by 3 bases, and 17 bases separated the two germline ends. Written as DNA, the CDR3 is TGTGCCAGCAGCGTAAGCCGAACGGCAACCGTCTACGAGCAGTACTTC. Translated, it gives CASSVSRTATVYEQYF.